Below, 21 T cell receptor beta chains from the same sample are listed, as sequenced in a study of blood T cell repertoires in COVID-19. Produced via immunoSEQ multiplex PCR; TCRdb's table is partial and in-frame only. The sample records hundreds of thousands of clones, roughly 89% being singletons. The specimen sequenced was PBMCs or T cells enriched from blood (not recorded which). The receptors were sampled from a woman under 30 with acute COVID-19.

This chain links TRBV29-1 with TRBJ2-7; maybe TRBD1 (5 bases). This CDR3 is built from 14 residues. V was trimmed by 5 bases and J by 4 bases, leaving 18 bases between them. The germline V gene has CDR1 SQVTM and CDR2 ANQGSEA. The CDR3 DNA reads TGCAGCGTTAGGTCGGACGGACAACTGTACGAGCAGTACTTC. This translates into CSVRSDGQLYEQYF.

This clone was seen once. The chain is built from TRBV2 and TRBJ1-4; perhaps TRBD1 as D (6 bases). V was trimmed by 11 bases and J by 8 bases, leaving 18 bases between them. This CDR3 has 13 amino acids. Per germline, CDR1 SNHLY and CDR2 FYNNEI. The CDR3: CAGGRDVGEKLFF. The CDR3 nucleotides are TGTGCCGGGGGCCGGGACGTTGGGGAAAAACTGTTTTTT.

The chain combines TRBV19 with TRBJ2-3; 10 bases align to TRBD1. This CDR3 region has 15 residues. The V gene's germline CDR1 is LNHDA and CDR2 SQIVND (reference sequence). J gave up 2 bases and V 3 bases, and 2 bases lay outside the gene matches. CDR3: CASSIGTGDTDTQYF. CDR3 DNA: TGTGCCAGTAGTATCGGGACAGGGGACACAGATACGCAGTATTTT.

V gene TRBV27 combines with J gene TRBJ2-1; D is perhaps TRBD2 (5 bases). CDR1 and CDR2 (germline): MNHEY, SMNVEV (reference sequence). The CDR3 runs to 15 residues. Trimming shortened V by 4 bases and J by 0 bases, and 10 bases separated the two germline ends. The CDR3 DNA reads TGTGCCAGCAGTTCGACTGGGAGCTCCTACAATGAGCAGTTCTTC. It is translated as CASSSTGSSYNEQFF.

The gene calls are TRBV28 and TRBJ1-4, with D tentatively TRBD1 (6 bases). The CDR3 is 16 amino acids. The V and J ends lost 4 bases and 0 bases respectively, with 12 bases between them. CDR1 is MDHEN and CDR2 is SYDVKM in the germline V gene. The CDR3 loop is CASSSSRGTTNEKLFF. CDR3 in DNA: TGTGCCAGCAGTTCCTCGAGGGGGACAACTAATGAAAAACTGTTTTTT. Full variable domain (remainder filled in from reference TRBV28 and TRBJ1-4): DVKVTQSSRYLVKRTGEKVFLECVQDMDHENMFWYRQDPGLGLRLIYFSYDVKMKEKGDIPEGYSVSREKKERFSLILESASTNQTSMYLCASSSSRGTTNEKLFFGSGTQLSVL.

A single count supports this clone. The rearrangement uses TRBV6-5 and TRBJ2-5, with D uncertain. V lost 6 bases and J 4 bases, leaving 9 bases between the germline ends. The germline V gene encodes CDR1 MNHEY and CDR2 SVGAGI. The CDR3 length is 12 residues. CDR3 residues: CASRRHSETQYF. In DNA form, the CDR3 reads TGTGCCAGCAGACGACACTCAGAGACCCAGTACTTC.

The rearrangement joins TRBV7-3 to TRBJ2-3; D possibly corresponds to TRBD1 (6 bases). Germline CDR1 and CDR2: SGHTA and FQGTGA. The ends were cut back, 5 bases at V and 4 bases at J, with 19 bases in the middle. The CDR3 covers 16 residues. CDR3 in DNA: TGTGCCAGCAGCCTCACCTCAGGGGACGCCGCAGATACGCAGTATTTT. Protein: CASSLTSGDAADTQYF. The entire variable domain, with the rest obtained from reference TRBV7-3 and TRBJ2-3, is as follows: GAGVSQTPSNKVTEKGKYVELRCDPISGHTALYWYRQSLGQGPEFLIYFQGTGAADDSGLPNDRFFAVRPEGSVSTLKIQRTERGDSAVYLCASSLTSGDAADTQYFGPGTRLTVL.

The V and J genes are TRBV9 and TRBJ2-3, with D maybe TRBD2 (5 bases). This CDR3 contains 13 residues. The germline V gene encodes CDR1 SGDLS and CDR2 YYNGEE. Trimming took 0 bases from V and 6 from J, leaving 8 bases between them. CDR3 residues: CASSVEWRDTQYF. The CDR3 DNA reads TGTGCCAGCAGCGTAGAGTGGAGGGATACGCAGTATTTT.

This chain uses TRBV5-1 with TRBJ1-4; TRBD1 aligns across 7 bases. V lost 5 bases and J lost 4; bases outside the gene matches: 5. The CDR3 length is 14 residues. Looked up from germline, CDR1 is SGHRS and CDR2 is YFSETQ. CDR3 bases: TGCGCCAGCAGTGTTGGGGACAGTAATGAAAAACTGTTTTTT. Amino acids: CASSVGDSNEKLFF. Filled out from reference TRBV5-1 and TRBJ1-4, the complete variable domain reads KAGVTQTPRYLIKTRGQQVTLSCSPISGHRSVSWYQQTPGQGLQFLFEYFSETQRNKGNFPGRFSGRQFSNSRSEMNVSTLELGDSALYLCASSVGDSNEKLFFGSGTQLSVL.

This clone showed up just once. The chain uses TRBV28 and TRBJ1-5; weak D call: TRBD1 (6 bases). Germline lookup yields CDR1 MDHEN and CDR2 SYDVKM. This CDR3 has 18 residues. V gave up 3 bases and J gave up 0 bases, with 18 bases separating them. Here the CDR3 reads CASSLLDPDRYSNQPQHF. The CDR3 nucleotides read TGTGCCAGCAGTTTGCTGGATCCAGACAGGTATAGCAATCAGCCCCAGCATTTT. Combining the CDR3 with reference TRBV28 and TRBJ1-5 gives the whole variable domain DVKVTQSSRYLVKRTGEKVFLECVQDMDHENMFWYRQDPGLGLRLIYFSYDVKMKEKGDIPEGYSVSREKKERFSLILESASTNQTSMYLCASSLLDPDRYSNQPQHFGDGTRLSIL.

The CDR3 sequence is CATTPGTASGNTIYF. CDR3 nucleotide sequence: TGTGCCACTACCCCAGGGACAGCCTCTGGAAACACCATATATTTT. The gene calls are TRBV28 and TRBJ1-3, with TRBD1 identical over 7 bases. The germline CDR1 and CDR2 sequences are MDHEN and SYDVKM. J was trimmed by 0 bases and V by 10 bases; bases with no gene match: 9. The CDR3 runs to 15 residues. The full variable domain, rest sourced from reference TRBV28 and TRBJ1-3, is DVKVTQSSRYLVKRTGEKVFLECVQDMDHENMFWYRQDPGLGLRLIYFSYDVKMKEKGDIPEGYSVSREKKERFSLILESASTNQTSMYLCATTPGTASGNTIYFGEGSWLTVV.

The chain's CDR3 is CASSRSGWTSSYEQYF. The CDR3 DNA reads as TGTGCCAGCAGCCGGTCAGGGTGGACTAGCTCCTACGAGCAGTACTTC. V gene TRBV14 combines with J gene TRBJ2-7; 7 nucleotides line up with TRBD2. CDR3 length: 16 amino acids. CDR1 is SGHDN and CDR2 is FVKESK in the germline V gene. V was pared by 4 bases and J by 0 bases, with 9 bases of the junction left unmatched.

V and J are TRBV3-1 (or the pseudogene TRBV3-2) and TRBJ2-5; D not certain. Germline loops: CDR1 LGHDT, CDR2 YNNKEL (reference sequence). The CDR3 sequence is 13 residues long. V was shortened by 2 bases and J by 2 bases, with 6 bases between the two germline ends. The CDR3 reads CASSQPGQETQYF. The CDR3 region has the DNA TGTGCCAGCAGCCAACCCGGGCAAGAGACCCAGTACTTC.

In its sample, this clone was seen once. This chain connects TRBV18 to TRBJ2-3, with D uncertain. The germline V gene encodes CDR1 KGHSH and CDR2 LQKENI. Trimming left V 1 base short and J 2 bases short, with 10 bases between. This CDR3 comprises 15 residues. In DNA, the CDR3 is TGTGCCAGCTCACCACATCCCCCTCCCACAGATACGCAGTATTTT. Translating it yields CASSPHPPPTDTQYF.

The rearrangement uses TRBV19 and TRBJ1-2, with D possibly matching TRBD1 (5 bases). The V and J ends lost 7 bases and 1 base respectively, with 10 bases between them. CDR1 LNHDA and CDR2 SQIVND come from the germline V gene (reference sequence). This CDR3 comprises 13 residues. The CDR3 is CASTETDNYGYTF. CDR3 nucleotides: TGTGCCAGTACCGAGACAGATAACTATGGCTACACCTTC.

The chain recombines TRBV7-3 with TRBJ1-1, with 10 positions matching TRBD1. The CDR3 spans 13 residues. With V trimmed by 4 bases and J by 6 bases, 2 bases remained unmatched. Germline loops: CDR1 SGHTA, CDR2 FQGTGA. Written as DNA, the CDR3 is TGTGCCAGCAGCTCGACAGGGGGCTCTGAAGCTTTCTTT. This sequence encodes CASSSTGGSEAFF.

This chain uses TRBV10-3 with TRBJ2-1; D is possibly TRBD2 (6 bases). V lost 0 bases and J lost 15, with 12 bases in between. CDR1 is ENHRY, CDR2 SYGVKD, per germline. CDR3 length: 12 residues. This CDR3 reads CAISESIGSGFF. The CDR3 coding sequence is TGTGCCATCAGTGAGTCGATCGGTAGCGGGTTCTTC.

The chain employs TRBV14 and TRBJ2-5; possibly TRBD1 for D (6 bases). Germline CDR1 SGHDN, CDR2 FVKESK. V dropped 2 bases and J dropped 2 bases, with 18 bases sitting between them. The CDR3 sequence is 17 residues long. The CDR3 spells CASSQSGQTPSQETQYF. In DNA form, the CDR3 reads TGTGCCAGCAGCCAATCCGGACAGACCCCTTCACAAGAGACCCAGTACTTC.

The rearrangement uses TRBV6-1 and TRBJ2-3; 7 bases line up with TRBD1. The J segment lost 3 bases and the V segment lost 3 bases, leaving 6 bases of the junction unmatched. Germline V CDR1 and CDR2: MNHNS, SASEGT. This CDR3 region has 15 residues. DNA for the CDR3: TGTGCCAGCAGTGAGGACAGGCGCAGAACAGATACGCAGTATTTT. It codes for CASSEDRRRTDTQYF.

This chain uses TRBV11-3 with TRBJ1-1, with a weak D call TRBD1 (5 bases). The CDR3 has 15 amino acids. Germline CDR1 reads SGHNT; CDR2 reads YENEEA. The germline V and J ends were trimmed by 5 bases and 0 bases, with 13 bases remaining between them. CDR3 DNA sequence: TGTGCCAGCAGCCATTCGACAGATCTGAACACTGAAGCTTTCTTT. The encoded protein is CASSHSTDLNTEAFF.

V and J are TRBV20-1 and TRBJ1-2; D not certain. The germline CDR1 and CDR2 sequences are DFQATT and SNEGSKA (reference sequence). The CDR3 extends over 13 amino acids. The V and J ends lost 3 bases and 3 bases respectively, with 11 bases between them. The DNA for the CDR3 is TGCAGTGCTAGTGATGGAGGTTACTATGGCTACACCTTC. Encoded protein: CSASDGGYYGYTF.